The clone carrying this T cell receptor beta chain was found many times. Reverse transcription of about 0.5 ug total RNA with a constant-region primer produced TCR beta cDNA. Three-round nested multiplex PCR performed with slightly modified ARM-PCR produced the TCR beta libraries. Researchers ran the first two PCR rounds for roughly 10 cycles each with TRBV1-TRBV30 forward primers and a C-beta reverse primer. TCRdb used MiXCR to reprocess the multiplex PCR reads, holding one entry per CDR3 protein. The sample holds 45,000 or so distinct CDR3 sequences, roughly 77% seen once. The data stem from a study of tumor-infiltrating lymphocytes in primary liver carcinoma. Study background: Both sexes were represented among patients, who were 30 to 69 years old.

Co-extraction of RNA and DNA was performed on about 19-32 mg of unsorted bulk tissue. The CDR3 is 15 amino acids. Germline values: CDR1 SGHRS, CDR2 YFSETQ. V was trimmed by 5 bases and J by 7 bases, leaving 19 bases between them. The rearrangement joins TRBV5-1 to TRBJ2-1; D remains ambiguous. Source material: tumor-adjacent normal liver tissue. The TCR originated in a woman younger than 45 with primary liver carcinoma and hepatitis B virus infection. The CDR3 sequence: CASSNGPGVVNEQFF. The CDR3 DNA follows: TGCGCCAGCAGTAACGGTCCAGGAGTGGTTAATGAGCAGTTCTTC.